This T cell receptor beta chain was sequenced during a study of cytomegalovirus exposure and HLA in healthy donors (TCRdb year 2017). Study-level background: An earlier analysis of some 550 of the donors reported about 250 Gb of sequence data and about 100 million unique TCR beta sequences from 150 million to 200 million T cells. Around 320 gigabases of sequencing data and around 87 million unique TCR sequences were included in an early release covering roughly 600 HLA-typed donors. The genetic ancestry cluster associated with self-reported Caucasian donors included over 80% of the 398 genotyped donors. The aim of the study was to test whether cataloging public T cell receptors could identify signatures of past pathogen exposure. The study used immunosequencing to profile the T cell repertoires of 666 subjects and linked those repertoires to cytomegalovirus serostatus. In addition to the first cohort of 666 subjects, a separate validation cohort of 120 different subjects was used. To predict cytomegalovirus infection status, the study combined high-throughput TCR immunosequencing, statistical association of individual TCRs with disease status, and machine learning. To study patterns of TCR occurrence, a later analysis re-analyzed previously published TCR beta repertoires from around 670 donors and added high-resolution HLA genotyping. The later analysis used no new phenotypic data to find candidate immune exposures, relying instead on TCR beta sequences and their occurrence across donors. An earlier analysis of several hundred of the donors applied high-throughput TCR beta sequencing to assess whether each TCR beta V gene segment acted as functional or pseudogenic. Donor age, sex, ethnicity and CMV serostatus were collected together with the repertoire data. In a later genetic analysis, genome-wide SNP genotypes for about three fifths of the roughly 670 donors were used, and that subset was treated as a discovery cohort. All discovery cohort repertoires had been generated on a single sequencing platform. Both class I and class II loci were covered by HLA typing, at four-digit resolution. The number of typed donors differed by locus: about 620-630 for A, B, C, DRB1 and DQB1; approximately 520 for DQA1; 606 for DPA1; and around 490 for DPB1. A handful of DR-DQ haplotypes were handled as single units for association and clustering because linkage in the cohort was strong. Among roughly 400 genotyped donors of the cohort, an average of around 240,000 unique TCR beta nucleotide sequences was sequenced per donor, of which about 18% were non-productive. The investigation overall reported the following: Assigning TCR associations to individual alleles was difficult when HLA alleles, especially DR and DQ, strongly co-occurred. Because the 87-base-pair reads could not distinguish some IMGT-functional V segments, including TRBV6-2 and TRBV6-3, those segments were excluded. Roughly uniform sequencing depth across donors was assumed in presence/absence analyses, although this assumption may not hold. A group of highly shared sequence variants was considered likely to be a technical artifact of the sequencing pipeline. In a later analysis, the rate of TCR association differed among HLA loci, with DRB1 alleles having the most associated TCRs and HLA-C alleles having the fewest. A total of some 180 TCR beta chains were listed by the study as associated with cytomegalovirus. Linkage disequilibrium might explain the correlated functional status among segregating V segments, but an unknown experimental factor could not be excluded. In this cohort, only TCR beta chains were sequenced, and detectable features were limited by the absence of alpha or paired-chain data. At a false discovery rate of 0.05, a later analysis linked some 18,000 TCR beta sequences to specific HLA alleles. The classifier was reported to diagnose cytomegalovirus status with high specificity and sensitivity in both the original cohort and the validation cohort. According to a later genetic analysis, donors in an Asian-associated ancestry cluster had fewer N-insertions in productive TCRs than the roughly 700-donor mean. A further reported finding was that TCR beta sequences accurately predicted the HLA-A and HLA-B alleles for most subjects in the first cohort. It was suggested by the authors that the approach could potentially be generalized to other disease states and immunological phenotypes. Because HLA typing was unavailable for some donors at each locus, only the typed subset was used in association tests. According to a later analysis, parvovirus B19, influenza, CMV and Epstein-Barr virus appeared linked to several top co-occurrence clusters. Over 15 rarely observed V segments, including chromosome 9 orphons, were excluded from the earlier analysis of approximately 500 of the donors because counts were too low. A later analysis found that most CMV-associated TCR beta chains appeared HLA-restricted, with HLA associations seemingly driven largely by CMV exposure. Most TCR sequences were seen in very few donors, while some public TCRs were found in many individuals. The only immune exposure information available for the cohort was CMV serostatus. Compared with equally common non-associated chains, HLA-associated TCR beta chains in a later analysis were more clonally expanded and had lower generation probabilities. In vitro tests confirmed that a few of the cytomegalovirus-associated TCR beta chains recognize cytomegalovirus antigens. A later genetic analysis associated a missense DCLRE1C variant with V-gene and J-gene trimming of TCR beta chains, and an independent cohort replicated the association. In an earlier analysis of fewer than 700 of the donors, most TCR beta V segments appeared in productive rearrangements about 87% or about 30% of the time, broadly matching IMGT annotations.

Comment on this clone: No antigen is known for it. The input lacks base qualities; no much larger clone sits a single base away.

The CDR1 and CDR2 encoded by the germline V gene are MGHDK and SYGVNS. V is pruned by 6 bases and J by 7 bases, leaving 10 bases of the junction without a gene match. The CDR3 covers 15 residues, taking in both the cysteine and the phenylalanine. Here the CDR3 DNA is all that survives: 45 bases in frame from base 1. Library prep was done by the immunoSEQ multiplex PCR assay. For the multiplex PCR, a mixture combining 60 forward primers for TCR Vbeta segments and 13 reverse primers for TCR Jbeta segments was used. The CDR3 region of rearranged TCR beta genes was amplified from genomic DNA with a multiplex PCR assay. The Illumina HiSeq System was used to sequence the amplified TCR beta libraries as 87-base-pair reads. In the source study's methods: In a later analysis, some 80 million unique TCR beta chains were counted across the 500 to 850 repertoires, and about 10 million of these chains were shared by at least two donors. Raw reads were error-corrected and collapsed into unique sequences with a nearest-neighbor algorithm that merged closely related sequences to remove PCR and sequencing errors. V, D and J gene segments were assigned by aligning CDR3 sequences to IMGT reference sequences. For a sequence to be retained, a match of at least six nucleotides was required to both a V gene segment and a J gene segment. A rearrangement counted as productive if the CDR3 had no stop codons and remained in frame with V and J, and every other rearrangement counted as non-productive. CDR3 was defined according to IMGT convention as the region running from the second conserved V-encoded cysteine to the conserved J-encoded phenylalanine. In an earlier analysis of 550 to 650 of the donors, sequences lacking an unambiguous match to a single V gene segment were excluded. In an earlier analysis of 450 to 700 of the donors, V segments were called functional above 56.7% productive rearrangements and were called segregating when the between-donor standard deviation exceeded 5%. A statistical classification framework was built to diagnose cytomegalovirus status from the catalog of TCR beta chain sequences. In a later analysis, V and J genes were assigned by comparing TCR nucleotide sequences against IMGT/GENE-DB human TR gene sequences. The TCRdist pipeline was used in a later analysis to assign CDR3 sequences and most-parsimonious VDJ recombination scenarios. In a later analysis, each TCR beta chain was defined by its CDR3 amino acid sequence together with its V-gene family, and reads without a unique V-gene family were excluded. To address suspected cross-contamination and a sequencing artifact, a later analysis removed a few hundred highly shared, low-generation-probability nucleotide sequences. A later analysis calculated a clonal expansion index for each public chain from normalized within-repertoire ranks of inferred template counts. In a later analysis, generation probabilities were computed using a VDJ recombination model fitted to out-of-frame rearrangements, and the results were checked against IGoR. In a later analysis, TCR-TCR, TCR-HLA and TCR-CMV co-occurrence was scored with hypergeometric tests, and a repertoire-size bias correction was applied to TCR pairs. A later analysis estimated false discovery rates by permuting HLA or CMV assignments 20 times. A later analysis grouped co-occurring TCRs with DBSCAN, adding TCRdist sequence similarity when clustering within HLA-allele-positive subsets. Repertoires with fewer than 30,000 or more than 120,000 public chains were left out of co-occurrence clustering, as were about 5 repertoires with anomalous nucleotide sharing. What TCRdb holds here is the immuneACCESS table cut down to in-frame rearrangements. Part of the clones is not present; checked against another copy, under half of the missing clones reflect an unresolved V gene, and the others are unexplained. From that table come the V and J calls and clone size; the DNA was used to work out D and trimming. Present in this sample are around 130,000 clones, under 90% of which were seen just once. The ten largest make up about 0.71% of the sample.

The cohort was made up of approximately 700 healthy bone marrow donors. At the time of sampling, every cohort member was nominally healthy, though immune exposures that went unrecorded were likely present. The donor was CMV seronegative and was included in the group of about 350 seronegative cohort members. Every donor gave a peripheral blood sample, and the peripheral blood mononuclear cells from that sample were used for TCR beta sequencing. Genomic DNA extraction from the blood cell samples was performed with the Qiagen DNeasy Blood Extraction Kit. Sequencing was done on a sample of PBMCs. The receptor's source is a man aged 18 to 30 in good health and CMV-seronegative. Recombination connected TRBV25-1 to TRBJ1-5; TRBD1 lines up with 9 middle nucleotides. The sequenced DNA: TGTGCCAGCAGCACGGGACAGGGTTTAGGGCAGCCCCAGCATTTT. Translated, it reads CASSTGQGLGQPQHF.